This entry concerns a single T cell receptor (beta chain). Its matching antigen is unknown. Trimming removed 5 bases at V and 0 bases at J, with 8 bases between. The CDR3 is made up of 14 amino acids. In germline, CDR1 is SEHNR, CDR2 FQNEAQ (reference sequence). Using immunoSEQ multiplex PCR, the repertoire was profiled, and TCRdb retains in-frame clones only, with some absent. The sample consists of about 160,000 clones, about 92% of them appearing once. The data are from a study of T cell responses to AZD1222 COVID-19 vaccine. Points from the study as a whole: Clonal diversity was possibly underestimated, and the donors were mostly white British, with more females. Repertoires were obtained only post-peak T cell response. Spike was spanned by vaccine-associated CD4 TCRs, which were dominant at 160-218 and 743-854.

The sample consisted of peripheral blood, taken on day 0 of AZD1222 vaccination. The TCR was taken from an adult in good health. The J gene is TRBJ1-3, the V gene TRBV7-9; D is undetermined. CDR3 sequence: CASSIISSGNTIYF. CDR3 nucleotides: TGTGCCAGCAGCATTATAAGCTCTGGAAACACCATATATTTT. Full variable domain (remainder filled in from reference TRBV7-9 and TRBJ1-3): DTGVSQNPRHKITKRGQNVTFRCDPISEHNRLYWYRQTLGQGPEFLTYFQNEAQLEKSRLLSDRFSAERPKGSFSTLEIQRTEQGDSAMYLCASSIISSGNTIYFGEGSWLTVV.